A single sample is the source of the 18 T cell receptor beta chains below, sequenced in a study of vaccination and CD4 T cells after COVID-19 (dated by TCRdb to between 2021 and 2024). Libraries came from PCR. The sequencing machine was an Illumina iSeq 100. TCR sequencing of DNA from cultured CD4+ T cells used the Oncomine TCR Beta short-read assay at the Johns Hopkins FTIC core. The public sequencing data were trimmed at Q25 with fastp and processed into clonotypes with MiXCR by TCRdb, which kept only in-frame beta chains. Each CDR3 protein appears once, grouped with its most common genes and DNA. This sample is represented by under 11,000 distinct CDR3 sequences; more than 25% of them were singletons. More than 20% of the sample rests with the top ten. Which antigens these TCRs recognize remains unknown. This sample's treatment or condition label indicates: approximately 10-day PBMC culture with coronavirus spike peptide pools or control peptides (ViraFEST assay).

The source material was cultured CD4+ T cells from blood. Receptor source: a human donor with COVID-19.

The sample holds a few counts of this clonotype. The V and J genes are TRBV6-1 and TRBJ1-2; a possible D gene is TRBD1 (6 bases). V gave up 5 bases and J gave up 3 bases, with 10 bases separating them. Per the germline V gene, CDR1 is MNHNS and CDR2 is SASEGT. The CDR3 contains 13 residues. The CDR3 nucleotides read TGTGCCAGCAGTCCACAGGGTGACTATGGCTACACCTTC. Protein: CASSPQGDYGYTF.

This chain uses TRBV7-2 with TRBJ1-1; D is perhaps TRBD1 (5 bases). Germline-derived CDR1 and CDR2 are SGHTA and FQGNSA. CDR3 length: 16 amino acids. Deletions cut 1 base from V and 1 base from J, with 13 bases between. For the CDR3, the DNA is TGTGCCAGCAGCTTAGGCCCGGGGCGCGGGAACACTGAAGCTTTCTTT. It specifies CASSLGPGRGNTEAFF.

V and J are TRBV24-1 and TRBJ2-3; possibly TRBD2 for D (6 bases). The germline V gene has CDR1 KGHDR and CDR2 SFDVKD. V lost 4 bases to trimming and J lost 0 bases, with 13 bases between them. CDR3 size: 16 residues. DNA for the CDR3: TGTGCCACCAGTGACTACATCGGGGGTAGCACAGATACGCAGTATTTT. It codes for CATSDYIGGSTDTQYF.

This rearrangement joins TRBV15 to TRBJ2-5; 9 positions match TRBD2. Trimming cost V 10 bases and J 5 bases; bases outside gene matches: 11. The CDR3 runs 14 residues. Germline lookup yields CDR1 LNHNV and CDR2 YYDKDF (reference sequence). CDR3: CAIAGGLAPETQYF. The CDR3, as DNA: TGTGCCATCGCGGGGGGGCTAGCTCCCGAGACCCAGTACTTC.

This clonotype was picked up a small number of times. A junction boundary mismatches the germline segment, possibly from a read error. CDR3 nucleotides: TGTGCCAGCAGGGAAGGGAACAAAAACATTCAGTACTTC. This gives the protein CASREGNKNIQYF. The chain combines TRBV6-1 with TRBJ2-4, with D unresolved. CDR1 MNHNS and CDR2 SASEGT come from the germline V gene. The CDR3 totals 13 residues.

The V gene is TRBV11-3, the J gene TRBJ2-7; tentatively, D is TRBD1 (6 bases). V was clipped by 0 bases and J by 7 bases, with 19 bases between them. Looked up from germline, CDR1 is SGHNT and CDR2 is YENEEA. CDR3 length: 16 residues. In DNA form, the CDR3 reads TGTGCCAGCAGCTTAGATCCCGGGACACGTTTACGGGAGCAGTACTTC. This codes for CASSLDPGTRLREQYF. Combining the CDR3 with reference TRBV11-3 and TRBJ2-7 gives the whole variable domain EAGVVQSPRYKIIEKKQPVAFWCNPISGHNTLYWYLQNLGQGPELLIRYENEEAVDDSQLPKDRFSAERLKGVDSTLKIQPAELGDSAVYLCASSLDPGTRLREQYFGPGTRLTVT.

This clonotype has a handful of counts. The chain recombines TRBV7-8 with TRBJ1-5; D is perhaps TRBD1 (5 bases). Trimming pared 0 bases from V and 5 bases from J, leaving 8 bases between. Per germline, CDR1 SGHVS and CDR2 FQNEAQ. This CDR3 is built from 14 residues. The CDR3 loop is CASSLAGTYQPQHF. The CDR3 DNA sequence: TGTGCCAGCAGCTTAGCAGGGACTTATCAGCCCCAGCATTTT.

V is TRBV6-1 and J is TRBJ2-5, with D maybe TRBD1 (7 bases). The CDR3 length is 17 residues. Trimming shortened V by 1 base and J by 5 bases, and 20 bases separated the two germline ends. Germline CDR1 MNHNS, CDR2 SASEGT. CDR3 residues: CASSEGVRGDSWETQYF. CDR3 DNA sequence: TGTGCCAGCAGTGAAGGAGTCAGGGGGGATAGTTGGGAGACCCAGTACTTC.

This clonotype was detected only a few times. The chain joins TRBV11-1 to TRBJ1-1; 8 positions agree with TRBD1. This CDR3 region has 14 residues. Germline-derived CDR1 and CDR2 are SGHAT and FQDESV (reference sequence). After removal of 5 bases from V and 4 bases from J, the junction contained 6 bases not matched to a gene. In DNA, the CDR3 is TGTGCCAGCAGCAACCAGGGGGCGTTCACTGAAGCTTTCTTT. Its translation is CASSNQGAFTEAFF.

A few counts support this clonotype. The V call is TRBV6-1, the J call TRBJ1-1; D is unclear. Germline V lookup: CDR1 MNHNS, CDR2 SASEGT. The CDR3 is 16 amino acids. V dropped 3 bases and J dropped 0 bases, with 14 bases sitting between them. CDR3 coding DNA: TGTGCCAGCAGTGAGCTCTTGGACGGATTGAACACTGAAGCTTTCTTT. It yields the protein CASSELLDGLNTEAFF.

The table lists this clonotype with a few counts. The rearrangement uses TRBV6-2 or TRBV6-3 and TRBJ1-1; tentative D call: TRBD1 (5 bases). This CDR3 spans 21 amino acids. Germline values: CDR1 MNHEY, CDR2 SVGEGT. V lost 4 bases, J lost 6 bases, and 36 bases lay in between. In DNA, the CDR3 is TGTGCCAGCAGTTCGGGGTTCCGTCCGCTCCCAGGGATGATTGTTCGGGCTGAAGCTTTCTTT. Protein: CASSSGFRPLPGMIVRAEAFF.

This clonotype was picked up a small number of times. The CDR3 loop is CSARYRGSSTDTQYF. The DNA for the CDR3 is TGCAGTGCTAGATACCGGGGGAGTAGCACAGATACGCAGTATTTT. The V and J genes are TRBV20-1 and TRBJ2-3, with D tentatively TRBD2 (6 bases). The V end lost 2 bases, the J end lost 0 bases, and 12 bases lay between the germline ends. The CDR3 runs to 15 residues. The germline gives CDR1 DFQATT, CDR2 SNEGSKA (reference sequence).

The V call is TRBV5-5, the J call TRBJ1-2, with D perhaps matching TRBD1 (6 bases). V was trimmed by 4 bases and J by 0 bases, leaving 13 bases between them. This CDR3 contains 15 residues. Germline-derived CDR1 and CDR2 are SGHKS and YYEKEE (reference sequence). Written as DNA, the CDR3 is TGTGCCAGCAGCCGCGACAGGACAGCTAACTATGGCTACACCTTC. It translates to CASSRDRTANYGYTF.

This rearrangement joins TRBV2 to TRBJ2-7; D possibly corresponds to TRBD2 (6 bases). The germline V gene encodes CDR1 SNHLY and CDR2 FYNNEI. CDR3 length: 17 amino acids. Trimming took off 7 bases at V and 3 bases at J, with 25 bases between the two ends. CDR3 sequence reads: CASTGGAGPSAVYEQYF. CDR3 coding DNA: TGTGCCAGCACCGGAGGGGCCGGCCCCTCGGCGGTCTACGAGCAGTACTTC. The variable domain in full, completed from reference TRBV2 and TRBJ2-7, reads EPEVTQTPSHQVTQMGQEVILRCVPISNHLYFYWYRQILGQKVEFLVSFYNNEISEKSEIFDDQFSVERPDGSNFTLKIRSTKLEDSAMYFCASTGGAGPSAVYEQYFGPGTRLTVT.

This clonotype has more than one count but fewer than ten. CDR3 in amino acids: CASSRGLEKLFF. The CDR3 nucleotides are TGTGCCAGCAGTCGGGGACTTGAAAAACTGTTTTTT. The V call is TRBV25-1, the J call TRBJ1-4, with D possibly being TRBD1 (5 bases). The CDR3 has 12 amino acids. V lost 5 bases, J lost 7 bases, and 8 bases lay in between. Germline CDR1 is MGHDK and CDR2 is SYGVNS.

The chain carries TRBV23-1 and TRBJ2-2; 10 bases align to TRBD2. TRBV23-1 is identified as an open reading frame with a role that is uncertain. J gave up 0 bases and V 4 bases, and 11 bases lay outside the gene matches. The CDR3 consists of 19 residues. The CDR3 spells CASSRTTESGGANTGELFF. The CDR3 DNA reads TGCGCCAGCAGTCGGACCACGGAAAGCGGGGGGGCGAACACCGGGGAGCTGTTTTTT.

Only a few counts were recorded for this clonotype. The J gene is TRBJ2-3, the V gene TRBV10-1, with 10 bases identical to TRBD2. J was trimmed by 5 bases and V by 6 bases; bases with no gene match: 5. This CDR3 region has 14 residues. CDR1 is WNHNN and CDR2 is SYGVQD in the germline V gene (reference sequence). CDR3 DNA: TGCGCCAGCAGAAGCGGGGGGGCGGGAGATACGCAGTATTTT. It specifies CASRSGGAGDTQYF.

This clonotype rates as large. The DNA for the CDR3 is TGTGCCAGCAGCTCGAGCGCCTCGGGTCTTCAGCCCCAGCATTTT. Translation gives CASSSSASGLQPQHF. This chain uses TRBV6-2 or TRBV6-3 with TRBJ1-5, with D hard to call. The germline V gene encodes CDR1 MNHEY and CDR2 SVGEGT. CDR3 length: 15 amino acids. The ends were cut back, 6 bases at V and 6 bases at J, with 18 bases in the middle.